Each of the 25 T cell receptor beta chains below was sequenced from the same sample in a study of T cells after posttransplantation cyclophosphamide. Only in-frame clones appear in the TCRdb table, and some are missing; sequencing was by immunoSEQ multiplex PCR. The repertoire has 20,000 to 30,000 clones, none seen only once; the ten largest take nearly 1.5%. The specimen was PBMCs. These receptors were obtained from a man in his fifties in good health, CMV-negative, and a related stem cell transplant donor.

Many counts were recorded for this clone. The chain uses TRBV28 and TRBJ1-4, with TRBD1 matching over 10 bases. The CDR3 has 14 amino acids. The trim removed 6 bases at V and 7 bases at J, leaving 5 bases unmatched. CDR1 and CDR2 (germline): MDHEN, SYDVKM. In DNA form, the CDR3 reads TGTGCCAGCAGCAGGACAGGGGGTGGTGAAAAACTGTTTTTT. This gives the protein CASSRTGGGEKLFF. Using reference TRBV28 and TRBJ1-4 for the parts outside the CDR3, the full variable domain is DVKVTQSSRYLVKRTGEKVFLECVQDMDHENMFWYRQDPGLGLRLIYFSYDVKMKEKGDIPEGYSVSREKKERFSLILESASTNQTSMYLCASSRTGGGEKLFFGSGTQLSVL.

This clone was recorded at least ten times. The V and J genes are TRBV6-6 and TRBJ1-2; 8 bases fit TRBD1. The CDR3 has 15 residues. Germline V gives CDR1 MNHNY, CDR2 SVGAGI (reference sequence). Germline trimming cut 2 bases from V and 8 bases from J; bases unmatched to any gene: 10. The CDR3 sequence is CASSYPEDRGRGYTF. DNA of the CDR3: TGTGCCAGCAGTTACCCAGAAGACAGGGGAAGGGGCTACACCTTC.

This clone was found many times. The genes are TRBV10-1 and TRBJ1-2; possible D gene TRBD1, 6 bases. CDR3 length: 13 amino acids. V lost 6 bases and J 5 bases, leaving 13 bases between the germline ends. CDR1 is WNHNN and CDR2 is SYGVQD in the germline V gene (reference sequence). This CDR3 reads CASSGTNLYGYTF. In DNA form, the CDR3 reads TGCGCCAGCAGCGGGACAAACCTATATGGCTACACCTTC.

This clone was picked up many times. The chain carries TRBV5-6 and TRBJ2-1; D perhaps matches TRBD2 (7 bases). Looked up from germline, CDR1 is SGHDT and CDR2 is YYEEEE. The V and J ends lost 5 bases and 0 bases respectively, with 21 bases between them. The CDR3 runs 18 residues. The CDR3 sequence: CASRPLLGGAISYNEQFF. The CDR3 DNA follows: TGTGCCAGCAGGCCACTACTAGGGGGGGCCATCTCCTACAATGAGCAGTTCTTC.

In this sample, this clone turned up many times. The chain employs TRBV7-8 and TRBJ2-1, with D possibly being TRBD2 (6 bases). Trimming shortened V by 1 base and J by 3 bases, and 19 bases separated the two germline ends. Germline CDR1 and CDR2: SGHVS and FQNEAQ. The CDR3 consists of 18 residues. The CDR3 DNA follows: TGTGCCAGCAGCTTAGGGGGAGGAAGCGGACTATACTACAATGAGCAGTTCTTC. This encodes CASSLGGGSGLYYNEQFF.

This clone was found many times. The chain employs TRBV11-2 and TRBJ2-3; no firm D call. The germline CDR1 and CDR2 sequences are SGHAT and FQNNGV. This CDR3 has 13 amino acids. V lost 0 bases, J lost 6 bases, and 7 bases lay in between. This CDR3 is CASSLDFYDTQYF. CDR3 coding DNA: TGTGCCAGCAGCTTAGATTTCTATGATACGCAGTATTTT.

This clone was observed a handful of times. The chain links TRBV21-1 to TRBJ2-5; no check of the table's D call, TRBD2, against the DNA was made. The better agreement between TRBJ2-7 and the DNA end casts doubt on the J call. TRBV21-1 is assigned pseudogene status. This CDR3 is built from 14 residues. The CDR3 sequence is CATGTSDLGYEQYF. CDR3 DNA sequence: TGTGCCACCGGGACTAGCGATTTAGGCTACGAGCAGTACTTC.

This clone appeared many times. The chain recombines TRBV13 with TRBJ1-5, with D maybe TRBD1 (5 bases). Germline V lookup: CDR1 PRHDT, CDR2 FYEKMQ (reference sequence). V was shortened by 4 bases and J by 10 bases, with 14 bases between the two germline ends. CDR3 length equals 13 residues. This chain's CDR3 is CASSSGTSTPQHF. The CDR3 nucleotides read TGTGCCAGCAGCTCAGGGACTTCCACTCCCCAGCATTTT.

This clone was detected ten times or more. The V gene is TRBV30, the J gene TRBJ1-5, with D possibly TRBD1 on 5 matching bases. Germline-derived CDR1 and CDR2 are GTSNPN and SVGIG (reference sequence). V lost 0 bases and J 5 bases, leaving 8 bases between the germline ends. The length of the CDR3 is 13 residues. CDR3 coding DNA: TGTGCCTGGAGTGTCAGGGATTATCAGCCCCAGCATTTT. This gives the protein CAWSVRDYQPQHF.

This clone has ten or more counts. The gene calls are TRBV30 and TRBJ1-4; 8 nucleotides agree with TRBD1. In germline, CDR1 is GTSNPN, CDR2 SVGIG (reference sequence). The CDR3 is made up of 16 amino acids. With 0 bases clipped from V and 10 bases from J, the junction kept 13 bases outside the gene matches. The CDR3 DNA reads as TGTGCCTGGAGTGTACTAGACAGGGGCCCTTCTGGAAAACTGTTTTTT. This sequence encodes CAWSVLDRGPSGKLFF.

In this sample, this clone turned up many times. The CDR3 DNA is TGCGCCAGCAGCCAACGCATGACAGGGTTAGGGACAGATACGCAGTATTTT. Residues: CASSQRMTGLGTDTQYF. This chain connects TRBV5-1 to TRBJ2-3, with 7 bases matching TRBD1. In germline, CDR1 is SGHRS, CDR2 YFSETQ. J lost 3 bases, V lost 4 bases, and 14 bases had no gene match. This CDR3 has 17 residues.

This clone has ten or more counts. The chain recombines TRBV10-1 with TRBJ2-5, with a possible D match to TRBD1 (5 bases). V lost 6 bases to trimming and J lost 3 bases, with 14 bases between them. The CDR3 covers 14 residues. Per germline, CDR1 WNHNN and CDR2 SYGVQD (reference sequence). The CDR3 reads CASSSDRPKETQYF. In DNA form, the CDR3 reads TGCGCCAGCAGCTCAGACAGACCCAAAGAGACCCAGTACTTC.

This clone was picked up many times. This sequence joins TRBV7-8 and TRBJ2-7; 7 bases map to TRBD1. This CDR3 has 16 residues. CDR1 SGHVS and CDR2 FQNEAQ come from the germline V gene. V lost 7 bases to trimming and J lost 3 bases; unmatched junction nucleotides: 15. CDR3 amino acids: CASTEVGWTGVYEQYF. The CDR3 DNA reads TGTGCCAGCACCGAAGTCGGCTGGACAGGCGTCTACGAGCAGTACTTC.

This clone was observed many times. The rearrangement joins TRBV2 to TRBJ1-2, with D uncertain. This CDR3 spans 12 amino acids. Trimming removed 3 bases from V and 7 bases from J, with 9 bases in between. Germline V gives CDR1 SNHLY, CDR2 FYNNEI. The CDR3 region has the DNA TGTGCCAGCAGTGACGCCCGGGGTGGCTACACCTTC. Protein product: CASSDARGGYTF.

This clone showed up many times. The chain combines TRBV10-3 with TRBJ2-7; unclear D gene. V was clipped by 4 bases and J by 3 bases, with 4 bases between them. The CDR3 is 11 amino acids. The germline gives CDR1 ENHRY, CDR2 SYGVKD. The DNA of the CDR3 is TGTGCCATCAGTGGTCTCTACGAGCAGTACTTC. Translated: CAISGLYEQYF.

This clone was counted ten times or more. The chain couples TRBV25-1 to TRBJ2-7, with TRBD1 matching over 9 bases. V dropped 2 bases and J dropped 3; count of bases not matched to a gene: 2. Per germline, CDR1 MGHDK and CDR2 SYGVNS. The length of the CDR3 is 14 residues. As DNA, the CDR3 is TGTGCCAGCAGTGAACTGGGACAGGGCTACGAGCAGTACTTC. Amino acids: CASSELGQGYEQYF.

The sample holds many counts of this clone. The V and J genes are TRBV19 and TRBJ1-5; a possible D gene is TRBD1 (6 bases). V dropped 4 bases and J dropped 4 bases, with 11 bases sitting between them. In germline, CDR1 is LNHDA, CDR2 SQIVND (reference sequence). The CDR3 is 14 residues long. The CDR3 region has the DNA TGTGCCAGTAGTAGCAGGGGATCTAATCAGCCCCAGCATTTT. It translates to CASSSRGSNQPQHF.

This clone was counted ten times or more. This chain uses TRBV10-2 with TRBJ1-5; TRBD1 aligns across 9 bases. Germline V gene data show CDR1 as WSHSY and CDR2 as SAAADI. This CDR3 is built from 13 residues. Germline trimming cut 6 bases from V and 10 bases from J; bases unmatched to any gene: 7. The CDR3 loop is CASSGQGSGPQHF. For the CDR3, the DNA is TGCGCCAGCAGCGGACAGGGGTCAGGTCCCCAGCATTTT.

There are many counts of this clone. J is TRBJ1-3 and V is TRBV18, with 8 nucleotides matching TRBD1. V lost 2 bases, J lost 0 bases, and 9 bases stayed unmatched. The CDR3 runs to 18 residues. Per the germline V gene, CDR1 is KGHSH and CDR2 is LQKENI. The DNA of the CDR3 is TGTGCCAGCTCACCAAATCGACAGGGGCCCCACTCTGGAAACACCATATATTTT. Translation: CASSPNRQGPHSGNTIYF.

The sample holds many counts of this clone. V gene TRBV9 combines with J gene TRBJ1-2; 7 nucleotides agree with TRBD1. J lost 3 bases, V lost 3 bases, and 2 bases had no gene match. The CDR3 extends over 13 amino acids. In germline, CDR1 is SGDLS, CDR2 YYNGEE. CDR3 sequence reads: CASSGQGYYGYTF. In DNA form, the CDR3 reads TGTGCCAGCAGCGGACAGGGCTACTATGGCTACACCTTC.

This clone was detected many times. The chain couples TRBV4-2 to TRBJ2-7; 7 nucleotides line up with TRBD2. Germline lookup yields CDR1 LGHNA and CDR2 YNFKEQ. V trimming: 2 bases; J trimming: 0 bases; junction bases outside the gene matches: 10. This CDR3 is 17 amino acids long. CDR3 bases: TGTGCCAGCAGCCAAAGTCGGGGGGAGGCGAGCTCCTACGAGCAGTACTTC. This sequence encodes CASSQSRGEASSYEQYF.

This clone has a count of ten or more. The gene calls are TRBV11-1 and TRBJ2-1; TRBD2 matches at 12 bases. In germline, CDR1 is SGHAT, CDR2 FQDESV (reference sequence). Losses at the gene ends were 0 bases for V and 4 bases for J; bases not matched to a gene: 10. CDR3 length: 19 amino acids. The CDR3 protein is CASSLAKKLAGGRYNEQFF. CDR3 DNA: TGTGCCAGCAGCTTAGCGAAGAAACTAGCGGGGGGCCGATACAATGAGCAGTTCTTC.

This clone is classed as medium-sized. The J gene is TRBJ2-7, the V gene TRBV14, with D perhaps TRBD2 (5 bases). Germline V gives CDR1 SGHDN, CDR2 FVKESK. Trimming shortened V by 1 base and J by 7 bases, and 17 bases separated the two germline ends. This CDR3 spans 15 amino acids. CDR3 nucleotide sequence: TGTGCCAGCAGCCAAGGGACTCGTTTATTTCAGGAGCAGTACTTC. This sequence encodes CASSQGTRLFQEQYF.

This clone was seen many times. This rearrangement joins TRBV18 to TRBJ1-1; D unclear. Per the germline V gene, CDR1 is KGHSH and CDR2 is LQKENI. CDR3 length: 13 residues. The V end lost 2 bases, the J end lost 7 bases, and 11 bases lay between the germline ends. CDR3 DNA sequence: TGTGCCAGCTCACCAGGTCGACGGGTTGAAGCTTTCTTT. It yields the protein CASSPGRRVEAFF.

The chain links TRBV6-5 to TRBJ2-1, with D possibly TRBD2 on 6 matching bases. V was cut by 0 bases and J by 4 bases, with 13 bases left in between. Germline CDR1 and CDR2: MNHEY and SVGAGI. There are 16 residues in the CDR3. Here the CDR3 reads CASSYSTGERYNEQFF. CDR3 bases: TGTGCCAGCAGTTACTCGACGGGAGAGAGATACAATGAGCAGTTCTTC.